The rows below give T cell receptor beta chains drawn from one sample of a study of patients and donors after allogeneic stem cell transplantation. TCRdb passed the RT-PCR reads through MiXCR, listing each CDR3 protein once. The top ten hold around 6% of the sample, which has some 880,000 distinct CDR3 sequences, more than 15% seen once. The sample consisted of blood, either unsorted or a sorted T cell fraction (not recorded which). These receptors were obtained from a human donor who was either an allogeneic HSCT recipient or a stem cell or donor lymphocyte infusion donor (not recorded which). It is not recorded whose cells these are; they may come from a transplant donor. CDR3s include the opening cysteine and the closing phenylalanine or tryptophan. Fields, in order: CDR3 length, clone size, V gene, CDR3 protein. Not every row has a clone size; where given, it reads once, few, many or a size class.

>10|-|TRBV25-1
CATTKETQYF
>16|many|TRBV12-3/TRBV12-4
CASSQQRGNWLNEQFF
>11|few|TRBV6-2/TRBV6-3
CASSQGTGQHF
>14|few|TRBV24-1
CATSDLHGTDTQYF
>14|few|TRBV6-1
CASSRGQGVNIQYF
>14|few|TRBV29-1
CSAGTGQAYYGYTF
>15|-|TRBV6-2/TRBV6-3
CASSYSSGTPYEQYF
>13|-|TRBV12-3/TRBV12-4
CASSSDWAHGYTF
>12|many|TRBV20-1
CSARAMLGEAFF
>14|-|TRBV29-1
CSVDSDRINYGYTF
>15|once|TRBV7-9
CASSKRSAFEDEQFF
>13|-|TRBV7-8
CASSPERGQKQFF